This TCR beta chain was documented in a study of T cells in Graves' hyperthyroidism and ophthalmopathy. Study overall: The blood sample was taken at first diagnosis, before treatment began.

Investigators excluded patients with uncontrolled infection, other autoimmune disease, pregnancy or lactation. Extraction of PBMCs used roughly 9.3 ml of fresh peripheral blood. Concerning this clonotype: The antigen is not known.

Study outcomes and limitations: Ophthalmopathy and stable hyperthyroidism were separated by a 13 V-J model.

RNA transcripts provided the source from which TCR beta CDR3 regions were amplified. An initial round of RT-PCR targeting the TCR CDR3 relied on the HTBI primer set. TCRdb processed the multiplex PCR reads anew with MiXCR; each CDR3 protein has one entry. Here the sample spans around 600,000 distinct CDR3 sequences, 14% being singletons. The germline V gene encodes CDR1 MDHEN and CDR2 SYDVKM. The ends lost 2 bases at V and 4 bases at J; junction bases unmatched: 4. The CDR3 is 16 residues long. The sample comprised blood. The sequence came from a young woman with Graves' ophthalmopathy. The chain couples TRBV28 to TRBJ2-2, with 10 bases matching TRBD2. DNA of the CDR3: TGTGCCAGCAGTTTAGAGGCTAGCGGGGGCACCGGGGAGCTGTTTTTT. This codes for CASSLEASGGTGELFF.